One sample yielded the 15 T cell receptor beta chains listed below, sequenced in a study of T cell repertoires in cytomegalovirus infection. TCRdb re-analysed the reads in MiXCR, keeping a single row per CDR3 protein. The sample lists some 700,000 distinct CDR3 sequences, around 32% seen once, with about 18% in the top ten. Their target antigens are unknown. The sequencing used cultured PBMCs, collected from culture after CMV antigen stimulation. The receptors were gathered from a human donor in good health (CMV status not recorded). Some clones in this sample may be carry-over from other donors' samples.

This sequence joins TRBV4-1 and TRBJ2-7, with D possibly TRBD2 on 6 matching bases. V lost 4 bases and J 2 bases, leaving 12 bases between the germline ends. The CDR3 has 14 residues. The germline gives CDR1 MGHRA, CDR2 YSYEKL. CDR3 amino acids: CASSRGEAPYEQYF. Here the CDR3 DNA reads TGCGCCAGCAGCCGAGGGGAGGCCCCCTACGAGCAGTACTTC.

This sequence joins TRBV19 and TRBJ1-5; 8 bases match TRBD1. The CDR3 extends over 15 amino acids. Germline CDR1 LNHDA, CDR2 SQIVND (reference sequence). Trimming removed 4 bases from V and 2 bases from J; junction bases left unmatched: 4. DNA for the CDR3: TGTGCCAGTAGTAGGGACAGGCTCGGCAATCAGCCCCAGCATTTT. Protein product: CASSRDRLGNQPQHF.

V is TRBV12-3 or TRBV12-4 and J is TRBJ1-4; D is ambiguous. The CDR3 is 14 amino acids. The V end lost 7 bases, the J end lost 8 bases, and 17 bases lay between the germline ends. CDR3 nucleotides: TGTGCCAGCACCCTCTGGGTGGCAGACGAAAAACTGTTTTTT. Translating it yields CASTLWVADEKLFF.

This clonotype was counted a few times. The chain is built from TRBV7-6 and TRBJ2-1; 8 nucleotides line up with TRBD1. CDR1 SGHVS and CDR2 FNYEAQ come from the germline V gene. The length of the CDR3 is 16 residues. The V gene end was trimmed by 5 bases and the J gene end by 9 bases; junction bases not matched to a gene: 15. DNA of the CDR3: TGTGCCAGCAGCCCGTGGGGACAGGCGGAGGGGGGTGAGCAGTTCTTC. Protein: CASSPWGQAEGGEQFF.

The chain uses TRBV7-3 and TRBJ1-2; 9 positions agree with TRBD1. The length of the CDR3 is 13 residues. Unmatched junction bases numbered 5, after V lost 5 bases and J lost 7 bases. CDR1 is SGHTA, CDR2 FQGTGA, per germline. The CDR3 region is CASSPTGGRGYTF. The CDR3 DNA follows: TGTGCCAGCAGCCCGACAGGGGGTCGTGGCTACACCTTC.

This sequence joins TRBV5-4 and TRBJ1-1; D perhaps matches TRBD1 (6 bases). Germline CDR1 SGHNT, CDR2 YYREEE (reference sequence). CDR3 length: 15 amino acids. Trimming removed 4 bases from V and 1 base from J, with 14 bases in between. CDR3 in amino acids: CASSGNGGGNTEAFF. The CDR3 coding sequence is TGTGCCAGCAGCGGCAACGGAGGGGGGAACACTGAAGCTTTCTTT.

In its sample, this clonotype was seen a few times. The CDR3 sequence is CASSLTGRAGELFF. The CDR3 bases are TGTGCCAGCAGCCTGACAGGTCGGGCCGGGGAGCTGTTTTTT. The chain joins TRBV2 to TRBJ2-2; a weak D match, TRBD1 (6 bases). The germline CDR1 and CDR2 sequences are SNHLY and FYNNEI. The CDR3 extends over 14 amino acids. V was cut by 6 bases and J by 6 bases, with 14 bases left in between.

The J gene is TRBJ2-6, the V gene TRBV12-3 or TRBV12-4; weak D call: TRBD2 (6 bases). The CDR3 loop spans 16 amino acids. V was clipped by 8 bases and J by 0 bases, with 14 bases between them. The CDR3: CASLRREVSGANVLTF. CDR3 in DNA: TGTGCCAGCCTGAGGAGGGAGGTCTCTGGGGCCAACGTCCTGACTTTC.

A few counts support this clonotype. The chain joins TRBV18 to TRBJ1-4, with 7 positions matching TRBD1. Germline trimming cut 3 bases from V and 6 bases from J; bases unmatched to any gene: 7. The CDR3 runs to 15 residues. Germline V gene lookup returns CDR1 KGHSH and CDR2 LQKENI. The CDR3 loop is CASSPGKGADEKLFF. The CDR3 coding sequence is TGTGCCAGCTCACCGGGAAAGGGGGCGGATGAAAAACTGTTTTTT. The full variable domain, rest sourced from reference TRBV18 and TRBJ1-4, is NAGVMQNPRHLVRRRGQEARLRCSPMKGHSHVYWYRQLPEEGLKFMVYLQKENIIDESGMPKERFSAEFPKEGPSILRIQQVVRGDSAAYFCASSPGKGADEKLFFGSGTQLSVL.

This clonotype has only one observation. The CDR3 coding sequence is TGCAGTTCAGACACCTTCGGCGGCTACACCTTC. This gives the protein CSSDTFGGYTF. This chain joins TRBV20-1 and TRBJ1-2; D is unclear. Trimming removed 8 bases at V and 8 bases at J, with 15 bases between. The germline V gene encodes CDR1 DFQATT and CDR2 SNEGSKA (reference sequence). This CDR3 contains 11 residues.

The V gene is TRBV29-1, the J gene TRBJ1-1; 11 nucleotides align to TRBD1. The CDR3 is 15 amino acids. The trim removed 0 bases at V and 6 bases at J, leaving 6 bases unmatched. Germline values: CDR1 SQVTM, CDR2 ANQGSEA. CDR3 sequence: CSVEDLGQGAPEAFF. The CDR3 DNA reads TGCAGCGTTGAAGACCTCGGACAGGGGGCCCCTGAAGCTTTCTTT.

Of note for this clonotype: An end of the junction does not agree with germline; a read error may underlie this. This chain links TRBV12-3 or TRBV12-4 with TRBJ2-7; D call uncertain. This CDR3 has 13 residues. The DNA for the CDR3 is TGTGCCAGCAGTGTTCTAGAATCCTACGGGCAGTACTTC. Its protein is CASSVLESYGQYF.

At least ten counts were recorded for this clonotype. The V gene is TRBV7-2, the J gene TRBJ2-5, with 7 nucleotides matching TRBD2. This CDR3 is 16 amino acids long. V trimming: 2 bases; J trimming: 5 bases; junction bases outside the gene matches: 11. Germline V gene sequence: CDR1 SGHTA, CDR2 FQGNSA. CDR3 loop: CASSLTPAGPGETQYF. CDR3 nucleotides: TGTGCCAGCAGCTTAACTCCAGCGGGGCCCGGGGAGACCCAGTACTTC.

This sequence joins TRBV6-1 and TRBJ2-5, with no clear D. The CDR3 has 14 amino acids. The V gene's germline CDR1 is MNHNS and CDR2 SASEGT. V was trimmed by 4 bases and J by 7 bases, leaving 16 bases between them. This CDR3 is CASSASWRPGTQYF. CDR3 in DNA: TGTGCCAGCAGTGCCTCATGGCGTCCGGGGACCCAGTACTTC.

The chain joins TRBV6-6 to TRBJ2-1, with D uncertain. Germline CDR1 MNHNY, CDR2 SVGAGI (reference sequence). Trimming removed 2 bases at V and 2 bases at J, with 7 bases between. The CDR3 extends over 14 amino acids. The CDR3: CASSYDPTYNEQFF. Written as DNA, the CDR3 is TGTGCCAGCAGTTACGACCCTACCTACAATGAGCAGTTCTTC.